Presented here are 14 T cell receptor beta chains from one specimen sequenced in a study of tumor-infiltrating lymphocytes in glioblastoma multiforme. Three nested ARM-PCR rounds with V-beta and C-beta primers built TCRB libraries. TCRdb called the multiplex PCR reads again in MiXCR, with one record for every CDR3 protein. The data hold more than 9,000 distinct CDR3 sequences, with 60% to 70% observed a single time. Sequencing was carried out using brain tumor tissue. These receptor sequences come from a male donor with glioblastoma.

Comment on this clonotype: This may be a read error: a much more frequent sequence differs by one nucleotide. The chain recombines TRBV25-1 with TRBJ2-1; D is perhaps TRBD1 or TRBD2 (5 bases each). The V end was cut by 3 bases, the J end by 9 bases, with 18 bases between. This CDR3 has 15 amino acids. Germline V gene sequence: CDR1 MGHDK, CDR2 SYGVNS. CDR3 nucleotide sequence: TGTGCCAGCAGTGATCGAGGGGTGGACCACAGTGAGCAGTTCTTC. Protein product: CASSDRGVDHSEQFF.

Remarks on this clonotype: At one end, the junction sequence differs from germline, possibly due to a read error. The V gene is TRBV6-2 or TRBV6-3, the J gene TRBJ2-1; 10 positions match TRBD2. The germline gives CDR1 MNHEY, CDR2 SVGEGT. The CDR3 extends over 15 amino acids. DNA of the CDR3: TGTGCCGGCAGAGCAGCGGGAGGGCGTTTCAATGAGCGGTTCTTC. It encodes CAGRAAGGRFNERFF.

Only a few counts were recorded for this clonotype. The chain is built from TRBV20-1 and TRBJ2-1, with D unresolved. Trimming took 0 bases from V and 0 from J, leaving 6 bases between them. This CDR3 region has 14 residues. The V gene's germline CDR1 is DFQATT and CDR2 SNEGSKA (reference sequence). The CDR3 DNA reads as TGCAGTGCTAGAGATCGGCTCTCCTACAATGAGCAGTTCTTC. It yields the protein CSARDRLSYNEQFF.

The count of this clonotype is one. At one of its ends the junction is not consistent with the germline gene, which may arise from a read error. The gene calls are TRBV20-1 and TRBJ2-1; 15 bases agree with TRBD2. CDR1 DFQATT and CDR2 SNEGSKA come from the germline V gene (reference sequence). CDR3 length: 14 amino acids. The CDR3 DNA is TGCACTGCTAAGGGACTAGCGGGAGGACATATGCAGTTCTTC. It yields the protein CTAKGLAGGHMQFF.

In its sample, this clonotype ranks as medium-sized. The rearrangement joins TRBV5-1 to TRBJ2-2; 7 nucleotides match TRBD1. The CDR3 spans 15 residues. The V gene's germline CDR1 is SGHRS and CDR2 YFSETQ. Trimming removed 4 bases from V and 1 base from J; junction bases left unmatched: 4. CDR3 nucleotides: TGCGCCAGCAGCGGGGGACAGTGGAACACCGGGGAGCTGTTTTTT. It is translated as CASSGGQWNTGELFF.

On this clonotype itself: The junction departs from germline at one end; a sequencing error may be responsible. The V and J genes are TRBV11-2 and TRBJ2-7; the D gene could be TRBD1 or TRBD2 (5 bases each). The CDR3 totals 14 residues. Germline lookup yields CDR1 SGHAT and CDR2 FQNNGV. This CDR3 reads CASSAASRDYERCF. For the CDR3, the DNA is TGTGCCAGCAGCGCCGCTAGCAGGGATTACGAGCGGTGCTTC.

As for this clonotype: Given the absence of the conserved phenylalanine or tryptophan at the CDR3 end, a read error is likely. The J gene is TRBJ2-1, the V gene TRBV20-1; D call uncertain. The V gene's germline CDR1 is DFQATT and CDR2 SNEGSKA (reference sequence). The length of the CDR3 is 14 residues. In DNA, the CDR3 is TGCAGTGCTGGAGATGATAGTGGTCCCAGTGAGCAGTTCCTC. This encodes CSAGDDSGPSEQFL.

In regard to this clonotype: One base away lies a much larger clone, so this may be a sequencing read error. The rearrangement uses TRBV28 and TRBJ1-2; perhaps TRBD1 as D (5 bases). The CDR3 runs to 16 residues. Trimming took off 5 bases at V and 3 bases at J, with 19 bases between the two ends. CDR1 is MDHEN, CDR2 SYDVKM, per germline. CDR3 nucleotides: TGTGCCAGCAGTACCATATCTAAGGGGCCGGACTATGGCTACACCTTC. Amino acids: CASSTISKGPDYGYTF.

With respect to this clonotype: The junction differs from germline at one of its ends, possibly a read error. CDR3 residues: CVSSLRGSTDTQYF. DNA of the CDR3: TGTGTCAGCAGCCTAAGGGGAAGCACAGATACGCAGTATTTT. The J gene is TRBJ2-3, the V gene TRBV7-8, with D perhaps matching TRBD1 (5 bases). In germline, CDR1 is SGHVS, CDR2 FQNEAQ. The CDR3 is 14 residues long.

The V and J genes are TRBV20-1 and TRBJ2-7; D not resolved. Germline V gene lookup returns CDR1 DFQATT and CDR2 SNEGSKA (reference sequence). This CDR3 is 12 amino acids long. V lost 3 bases and J 2 bases, leaving 8 bases between the germline ends. CDR3 sequence: CSARKCPYEQYF. The CDR3 region has the DNA TGCAGTGCTAGGAAATGTCCCTACGAGCAGTACTTC.

This clonotype is deemed medium-sized. The rearrangement joins TRBV20-1 to TRBJ2-7; 10 positions agree with TRBD1. Germline V gives CDR1 DFQATT, CDR2 SNEGSKA (reference sequence). Trimming cost V 5 bases and J 0 bases; bases outside gene matches: 7. The CDR3 spans 15 residues. The chain's CDR3 is CSASGQGSISYEQYF. In DNA, the CDR3 is TGCAGTGCTTCGGGACAGGGGTCCATCTCCTACGAGCAGTACTTC.

As regards this clonotype: Given the absence of the conserved phenylalanine or tryptophan at the CDR3 end, a read error is likely. The V and J genes are TRBV11-2 and TRBJ2-2; 7 bases are shared with TRBD2. CDR3 size: 20 residues. Germline CDR1 reads SGHAT; CDR2 reads FQNNGV. The CDR3 DNA reads as TGTGCCAGCGCGCCCTCGTTCGGCCAAGGGCTAGCGGTAAACACCGAGGAGCTGTTTTCT. Protein product: CASAPSFGQGLAVNTEELFS.

With respect to this clonotype: The junction does not match germline at one end; this may be a read error. The chain is built from TRBV28 and TRBJ2-4, with unresolved D. The CDR3 totals 14 residues. Germline loops: CDR1 MDHEN, CDR2 SYDVKM. The CDR3 here is CASTLSVAKSIQYF. CDR3 sequence (DNA): TGTGCCAGCACTTTATCCGTAGCCAAAAGCATTCAGTACTTC.

For this clonotype: This may come from a read error, since a much larger clone is one base off. The chain recombines TRBV6-5 with TRBJ2-7, with D possibly called TRBD1 or TRBD2 (6 bases each). The germline CDR1 and CDR2 sequences are MNHEY and SVGAGI. This CDR3 has 14 residues. CDR3 coding DNA: TGTGCCAGCGGTTACTCCGGGGGCTGGTCCGAGAAGTACTTC. It codes for CASGYSGGWSEKYF.